The rows below give T cell receptor beta chains drawn from one sample of a study of blood T cell repertoires in COVID-19. Here immunoSEQ multiplex PCR was the method, and the copy in TCRdb shows in-frame clones only, minus some. This sample yields approximately 200,000 clones, of which 75% to 90% are seen a single time; 1.1% belongs to the top ten. Sequences were obtained from peripheral blood. The origin of the receptors is a young man with acute or convalescent COVID-19. Both conserved end residues are trimmed from each CDR3. Each record gives: V gene, CDR3 protein.

v_call: TRBV18
cdr3_aa: ASSPDRDYGYT

v_call: TRBV2
cdr3_aa: ASRGRNTGELF

v_call: TRBV6-4
cdr3_aa: ASRWGAGGGTDTQY

v_call: TRBV28
cdr3_aa: ASRMAVTGELF

v_call: TRBV5-4
cdr3_aa: ASSWGLGTGQETQY

v_call: TRBV6-6
cdr3_aa: ASKQGVGDGYT

v_call: TRBV5-1
cdr3_aa: ASSPGTPYEQY

v_call: TRBV10-1
cdr3_aa: AEQHLPQGGRWNTEAF

v_call: TRBV11-1
cdr3_aa: ASSLDFPAGTEAF

v_call: TRBV19
cdr3_aa: ASTPHDRANYGYT

v_call: TRBV2
cdr3_aa: ASTPLAGGQETQY

v_call: TRBV10-2
cdr3_aa: ASSEGRASYNSPLH

v_call: TRBV5-6
cdr3_aa: ASSTSGRRIEQY

v_call: TRBV3-1/TRBV3-2
cdr3_aa: ASSRRRDIDTEAF

v_call: TRBV28
cdr3_aa: ASSLFAGRGDTDTQY

v_call: TRBV28
cdr3_aa: ASRSGVTEAF

v_call: TRBV3-1/TRBV3-2
cdr3_aa: ASSQRQGFWAF

v_call: TRBV5-5
cdr3_aa: ASSQGFNQPQH

v_call: TRBV28
cdr3_aa: ASSLRELYGYT

v_call: TRBV18
cdr3_aa: ASSPPGQIYEQY

v_call: TRBV5-5
cdr3_aa: ASSLVSGFYEQY

v_call: TRBV9
cdr3_aa: ASSVGLAGGLVLNEQF

v_call: TRBV27
cdr3_aa: ASSSWTGSSEQY

v_call: TRBV10-3
cdr3_aa: AISVQGAGQPQH

v_call: TRBV27
cdr3_aa: ASSLTYGNIQY

v_call: TRBV30
cdr3_aa: AWDRGANTQY

v_call: TRBV11-2
cdr3_aa: ASSKQHTEAF

v_call: TRBV5-6
cdr3_aa: ASSLGRQGIYEQY

v_call: TRBV2
cdr3_aa: ASRASGTPDTQY

v_call: TRBV28
cdr3_aa: ASSSTGFGNTIY

v_call: TRBV27
cdr3_aa: ASSFQGPPGYT

v_call: TRBV19
cdr3_aa: ASSIGRGTEAF

v_call: TRBV6-4
cdr3_aa: ASSDSVTRGYT

v_call: TRBV6-4
cdr3_aa: ASSQDRDYGYT

v_call: TRBV20-1
cdr3_aa: SASEGTGQPQH

v_call: TRBV9
cdr3_aa: ASSEEAPFGNTIY

v_call: TRBV7-9
cdr3_aa: ASSLAPGSIDTGELF

v_call: TRBV28
cdr3_aa: ASSLLTGPREKLF

v_call: TRBV5-8
cdr3_aa: ASSHRAGRRSGANVLT

v_call: TRBV15
cdr3_aa: ATSITRGTEAF

v_call: TRBV23-1
cdr3_aa: ASSQADRGNYEQY

v_call: TRBV5-4
cdr3_aa: ATSIREGTEAF

v_call: TRBV28
cdr3_aa: ASSSTGWYGYT

v_call: TRBV18
cdr3_aa: ASSTSGGFEKLF

v_call: TRBV18
cdr3_aa: ASSPYQLLEAF

v_call: TRBV10-2
cdr3_aa: ATQGGATEAF

v_call: TRBV7-9
cdr3_aa: ASSFRVLSRNTEAF